This T cell receptor (beta chain) was observed in a study of brain T cells in children with intractable seizures. This clone has a single count. Its antigen remains unknown. This CDR3 contains 13 residues. The germline CDR1 and CDR2 sequences are LNHDA and SQIVND (reference sequence). V shed 3 bases and J shed 3 bases, with 8 bases lying between them. Assay used: immunoSEQ multiplex PCR; TCRdb lists only in-frame clones, some missing. The sample lists about 340,000 clones, over 90% occurring once. General study results and limits: Only CDR3 sequence similarity suggested viral specificity, without known HCMV serostatus.

This sample's time point: blood from clinic visit 5 months post-surgery; TSC patient then seizure free. Surgery cases with the highest brain T cell transcript signatures were chosen for sequencing. At least one anti-epileptic drug was given before surgery. This TCR was sampled from a boy younger than two with tuberous sclerosis and intractable seizures. The rearrangement uses TRBV19 and TRBJ1-2; D is uncertain. Material: peripheral blood, obtained about 5 months after surgery. CDR3: CASSMNTYYGYTF. CDR3 nucleotides: TGTGCCAGTAGTATGAACACCTACTATGGCTACACCTTC.